A single sample gave rise to the 6 T cell receptor beta chains below, sequenced in a study of T cell responses to AZD1222 COVID-19 vaccine. Only in-frame clones appear in the TCRdb table, and some are missing; sequencing was by immunoSEQ multiplex PCR. The sample comprises about 140,000 clones, around 93% of which are singletons, and roughly 3.1% rests with the top ten. The sequences come from peripheral blood, collected on day 0 of AZD1222 vaccination. The receptor set was obtained from an adult in good health.

The rearrangement joins TRBV24-1 to TRBJ1-4, with D possibly matching TRBD1 (5 bases). CDR1 is KGHDR and CDR2 is SFDVKD in the germline V gene. The ends were cut back, 12 bases at V and 3 bases at J, with 16 bases in the middle. The CDR3 spans 14 residues. CDR3 coding DNA: TGTGCCGCCCCTGGGGGAGGCCCTAATGAAAAACTGTTTTTT. This encodes CAAPGGGPNEKLFF.

The chain is built from TRBV15 and TRBJ1-1, with 8 positions matching TRBD1. V trimming: 4 bases; J trimming: 12 bases; junction bases outside the gene matches: 7. CDR1 is LNHNV, CDR2 YYDKDF, per germline (reference sequence). The CDR3 length is 12 residues. The CDR3 coding sequence is TGTGCCACCAGCACCAGGGGGCCCGGGACTTTCTTT. This sequence encodes CATSTRGPGTFF.

The chain recombines TRBV27 with TRBJ1-6; 8 nucleotides line up with TRBD1. The CDR3 length is 16 residues. V dropped 2 bases and J dropped 7; count of bases not matched to a gene: 7. From germline, CDR1 is MNHEY and CDR2 SMNVEV (reference sequence). In nucleotides, the CDR3 is TGTGCCAGCAGTTTAAATTTCCAGGGGGCGAATTCACCCCTCCACTTT. Translation gives CASSLNFQGANSPLHF.

The chain is built from TRBV11-1 and TRBJ2-2; D is ambiguous. CDR1 SGHAT and CDR2 FQDESV come from the germline V gene (reference sequence). The length of the CDR3 is 11 residues. Trimming took 5 bases from V and 6 from J, leaving 4 bases between them. The CDR3 spells CASSPSGELFF. CDR3 nucleotides: TGTGCCAGCAGCCCCTCCGGGGAGCTGTTTTTT.

The chain couples TRBV27 to TRBJ2-5; TRBD2 aligns across 9 bases. CDR1 is MNHEY, CDR2 SMNVEV, per germline (reference sequence). CDR3 length: 16 amino acids. With V trimmed by 5 bases and J by 6 bases, 13 bases remained unmatched. In nucleotides, the CDR3 is TGTGCCAGCAGTCCTCTAGCGGGAATCACGGGGAAGACCCAGTACTTC. It specifies CASSPLAGITGKTQYF.

Here the CDR3 DNA reads TGTGCCACGACGCCACAGGGTGGGAATCAGCCCCAGCATTTT. This sequence encodes CATTPQGGNQPQHF. The rearrangement joins TRBV2 to TRBJ1-5, with a weak D call TRBD1 (6 bases). In germline, CDR1 is SNHLY, CDR2 FYNNEI. The V gene lost 10 bases and the J gene lost 4 bases, with 17 bases spanning the gap. CDR3 length: 14 amino acids. The full variable domain, in which reference TRBV2 and TRBJ1-5 provide the parts outside the CDR3, is EPEVTQTPSHQVTQMGQEVILRCVPISNHLYFYWYRQILGQKVEFLVSFYNNEISEKSEIFDDQFSVERPDGSNFTLKIRSTKLEDSAMYFCATTPQGGNQPQHFGDGTRLSIL.